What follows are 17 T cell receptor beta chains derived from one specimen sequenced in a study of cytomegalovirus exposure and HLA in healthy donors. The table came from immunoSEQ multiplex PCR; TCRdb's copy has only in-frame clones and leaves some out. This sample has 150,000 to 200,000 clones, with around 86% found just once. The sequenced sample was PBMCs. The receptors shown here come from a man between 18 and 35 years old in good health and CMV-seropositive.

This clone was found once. The CDR3 region is CASSLGQGLAVGYGYTF. DNA for the CDR3: TGTGCCAGCAGCTTGGGACAGGGACTCGCGGTGGGGTATGGCTACACCTTC. This chain connects TRBV7-9 to TRBJ1-2; the match to TRBD1 covers 9 bases. Germline lookup yields CDR1 SEHNR and CDR2 FQNEAQ (reference sequence). Trimming removed 3 bases from V and 5 bases from J; junction bases left unmatched: 13. The length of the CDR3 is 17 residues.

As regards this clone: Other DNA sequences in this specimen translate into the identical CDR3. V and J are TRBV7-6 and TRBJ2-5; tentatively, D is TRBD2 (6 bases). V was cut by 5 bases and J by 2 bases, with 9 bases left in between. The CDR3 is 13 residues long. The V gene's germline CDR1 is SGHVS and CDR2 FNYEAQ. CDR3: CASSRGRQETQYF. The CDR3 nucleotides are TGTGCCAGCAGCAGAGGGAGGCAAGAGACCCAGTACTTC.

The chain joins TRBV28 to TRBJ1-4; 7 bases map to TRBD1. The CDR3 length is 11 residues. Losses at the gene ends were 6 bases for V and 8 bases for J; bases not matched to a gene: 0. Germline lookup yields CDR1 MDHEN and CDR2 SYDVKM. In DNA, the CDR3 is TGTGCCAGCAGACAGGGGGAAAAACTGTTTTTT. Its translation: CASRQGEKLFF.

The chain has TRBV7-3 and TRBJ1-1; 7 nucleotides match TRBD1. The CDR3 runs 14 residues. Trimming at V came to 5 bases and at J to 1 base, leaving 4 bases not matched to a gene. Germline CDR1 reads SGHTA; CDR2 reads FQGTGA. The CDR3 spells CASSPDRENTEAFF. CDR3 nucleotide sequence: TGTGCCAGCAGCCCCGACAGGGAGAACACTGAAGCTTTCTTT. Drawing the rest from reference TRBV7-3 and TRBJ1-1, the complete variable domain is GAGVSQTPSNKVTEKGKYVELRCDPISGHTALYWYRQSLGQGPEFLIYFQGTGAADDSGLPNDRFFAVRPEGSVSTLKIQRTERGDSAVYLCASSPDRENTEAFFGQGTRLTVV.

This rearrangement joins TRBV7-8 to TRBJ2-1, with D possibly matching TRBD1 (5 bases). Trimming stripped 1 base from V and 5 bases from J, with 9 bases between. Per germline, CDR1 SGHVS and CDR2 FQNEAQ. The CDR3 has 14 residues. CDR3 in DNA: TGTGCCAGCAGCTTAGACAGGCTCGACAATGAGCAGTTCTTC. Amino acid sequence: CASSLDRLDNEQFF.

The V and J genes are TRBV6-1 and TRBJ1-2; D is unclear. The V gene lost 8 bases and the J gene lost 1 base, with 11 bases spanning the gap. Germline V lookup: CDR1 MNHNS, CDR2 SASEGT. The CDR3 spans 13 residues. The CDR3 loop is CASLELHNYGYTF. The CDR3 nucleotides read TGTGCCAGCTTAGAGCTCCATAACTATGGCTACACCTTC.

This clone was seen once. The CDR3 DNA reads as TGTGCCTGGAGTGTCTCAGATACGCAGTATTTT. Amino acid sequence: CAWSVSDTQYF. The J gene is TRBJ2-3, the V gene TRBV30; the D is unclear. Germline CDR1 GTSNPN, CDR2 SVGIG (reference sequence). Trimming shortened V by 0 bases and J by 4 bases, and 2 bases separated the two germline ends. The CDR3 extends over 11 amino acids.

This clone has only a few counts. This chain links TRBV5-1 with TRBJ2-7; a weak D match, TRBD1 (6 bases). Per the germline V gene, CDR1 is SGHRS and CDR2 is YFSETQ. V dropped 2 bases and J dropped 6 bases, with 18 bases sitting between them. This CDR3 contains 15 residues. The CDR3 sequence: CASSFSDRGTGEQYF. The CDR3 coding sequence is TGCGCCAGCAGCTTCTCGGATAGGGGGACGGGCGAGCAGTACTTC.

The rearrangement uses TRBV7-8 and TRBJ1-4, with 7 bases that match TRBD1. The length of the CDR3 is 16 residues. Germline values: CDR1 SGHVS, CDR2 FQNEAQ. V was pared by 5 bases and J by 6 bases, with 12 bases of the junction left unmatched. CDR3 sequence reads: CASSPDRQGVDEKLFF. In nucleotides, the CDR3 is TGTGCCAGCAGCCCCGACAGACAGGGAGTTGATGAAAAACTGTTTTTT. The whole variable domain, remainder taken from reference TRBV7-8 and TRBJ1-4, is GAGVSQSPRYKVAKRGQDVALRCDPISGHVSLFWYQQALGQGPEFLTYFQNEAQLDKSGLPSDRFFAERPEGSVSTLKIQRTQQEDSAVYLCASSPDRQGVDEKLFFGSGTQLSVL.

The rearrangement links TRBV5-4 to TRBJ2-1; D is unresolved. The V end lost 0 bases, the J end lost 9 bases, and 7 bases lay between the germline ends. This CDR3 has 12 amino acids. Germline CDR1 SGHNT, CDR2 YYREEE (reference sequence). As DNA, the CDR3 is TGTGCCAGCAGCTTGGACAGTCGTGAGCAGTTCTTC. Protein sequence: CASSLDSREQFF.

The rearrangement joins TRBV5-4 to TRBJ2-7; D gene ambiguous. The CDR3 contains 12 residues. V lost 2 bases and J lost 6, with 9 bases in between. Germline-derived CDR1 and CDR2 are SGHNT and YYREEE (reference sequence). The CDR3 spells CASSFGSGEQYF. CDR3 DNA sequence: TGTGCCAGCAGCTTTGGTTCCGGCGAGCAGTACTTC.

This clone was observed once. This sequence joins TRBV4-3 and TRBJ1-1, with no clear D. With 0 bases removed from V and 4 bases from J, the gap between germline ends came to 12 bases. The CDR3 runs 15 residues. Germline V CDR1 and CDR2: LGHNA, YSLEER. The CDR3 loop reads CASSQDPLGSTEAFF. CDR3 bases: TGCGCCAGCAGCCAAGATCCTCTAGGGAGCACTGAAGCTTTCTTT.

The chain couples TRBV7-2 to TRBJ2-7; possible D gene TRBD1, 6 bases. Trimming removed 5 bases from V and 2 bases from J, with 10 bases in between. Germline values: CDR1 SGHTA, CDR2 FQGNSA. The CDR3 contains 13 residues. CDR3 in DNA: TGTGCCAGCAGCCCAACAGGGACCTACGAGCAGTACTTC. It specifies CASSPTGTYEQYF.

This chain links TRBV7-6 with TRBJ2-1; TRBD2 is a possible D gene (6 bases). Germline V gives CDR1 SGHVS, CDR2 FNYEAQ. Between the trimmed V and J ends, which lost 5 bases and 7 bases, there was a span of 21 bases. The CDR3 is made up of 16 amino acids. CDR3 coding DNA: TGTGCCAGCAGCGGATTCCGGGACGGGGGAAGGAATGAGCAGTTCTTC. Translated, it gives CASSGFRDGGRNEQFF.

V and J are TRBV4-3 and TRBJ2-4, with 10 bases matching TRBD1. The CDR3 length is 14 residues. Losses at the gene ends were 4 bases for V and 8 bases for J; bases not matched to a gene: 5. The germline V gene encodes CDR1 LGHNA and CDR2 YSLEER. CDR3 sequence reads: CASSLRDRGDIQYF. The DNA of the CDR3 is TGCGCCAGCAGCCTCCGGGACAGGGGAGACATTCAGTACTTC.

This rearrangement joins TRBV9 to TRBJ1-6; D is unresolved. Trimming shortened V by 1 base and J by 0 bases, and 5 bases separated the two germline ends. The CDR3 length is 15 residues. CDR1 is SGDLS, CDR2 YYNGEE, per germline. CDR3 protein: CASSVTGSYNSPLHF. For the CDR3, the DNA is TGTGCCAGCAGCGTAACTGGCTCCTATAATTCACCCCTCCACTTT.

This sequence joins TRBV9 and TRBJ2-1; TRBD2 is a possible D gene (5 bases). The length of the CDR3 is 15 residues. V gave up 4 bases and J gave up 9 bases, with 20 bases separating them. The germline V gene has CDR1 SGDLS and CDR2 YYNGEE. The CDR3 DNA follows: TGTGCCAGCAGCTCAAGAGGGCTCCCTGAGGGTGAGCAGTTCTTC. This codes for CASSSRGLPEGEQFF.